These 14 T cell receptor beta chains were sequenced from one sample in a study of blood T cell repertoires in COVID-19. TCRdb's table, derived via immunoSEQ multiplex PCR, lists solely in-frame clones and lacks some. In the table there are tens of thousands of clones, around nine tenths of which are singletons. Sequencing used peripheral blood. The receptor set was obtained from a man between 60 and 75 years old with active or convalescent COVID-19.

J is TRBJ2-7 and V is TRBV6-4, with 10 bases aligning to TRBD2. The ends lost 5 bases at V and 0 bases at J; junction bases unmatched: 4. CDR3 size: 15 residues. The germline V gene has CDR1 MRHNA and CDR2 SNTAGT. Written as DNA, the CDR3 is TGTGCCAGCAGTTCCAGCGGGAGGGCCTCCTACGAGCAGTACTTC. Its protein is CASSSSGRASYEQYF.

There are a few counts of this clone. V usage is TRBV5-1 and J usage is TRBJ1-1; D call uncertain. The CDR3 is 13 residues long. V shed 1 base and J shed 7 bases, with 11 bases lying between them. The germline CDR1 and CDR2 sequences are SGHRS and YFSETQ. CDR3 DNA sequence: TGCGCCAGCAGCTTGATTTACCCAGGTGAAGCTTTCTTT. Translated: CASSLIYPGEAFF.

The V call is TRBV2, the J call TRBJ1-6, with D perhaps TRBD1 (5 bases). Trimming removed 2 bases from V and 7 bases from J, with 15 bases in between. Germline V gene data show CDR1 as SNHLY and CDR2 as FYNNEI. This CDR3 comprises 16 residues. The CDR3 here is CASSERGPAGNSPLHF. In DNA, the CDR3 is TGTGCCAGCAGTGAAAGGGGCCCGGCGGGGAATTCACCCCTCCACTTT.

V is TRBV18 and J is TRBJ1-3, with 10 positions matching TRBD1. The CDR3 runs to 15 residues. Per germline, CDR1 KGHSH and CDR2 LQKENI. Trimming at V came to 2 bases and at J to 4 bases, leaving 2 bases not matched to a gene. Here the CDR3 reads CASSPGTGAGNTIYF. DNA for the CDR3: TGTGCCAGCTCACCAGGGACAGGGGCCGGAAACACCATATATTTT.

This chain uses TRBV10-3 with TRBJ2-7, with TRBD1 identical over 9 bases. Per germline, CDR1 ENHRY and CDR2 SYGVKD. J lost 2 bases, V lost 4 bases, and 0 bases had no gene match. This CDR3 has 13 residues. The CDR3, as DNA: TGTGCCATCAGTGGACAGGGGGCCTACGAGCAGTACTTC. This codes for CAISGQGAYEQYF.

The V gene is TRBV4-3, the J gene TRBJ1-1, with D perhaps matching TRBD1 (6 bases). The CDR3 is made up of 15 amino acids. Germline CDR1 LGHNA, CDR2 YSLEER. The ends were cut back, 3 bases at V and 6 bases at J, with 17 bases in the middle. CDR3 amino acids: CASSQDHREGAEAFF. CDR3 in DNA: TGCGCCAGCAGCCAGGATCACAGGGAGGGCGCTGAAGCTTTCTTT.

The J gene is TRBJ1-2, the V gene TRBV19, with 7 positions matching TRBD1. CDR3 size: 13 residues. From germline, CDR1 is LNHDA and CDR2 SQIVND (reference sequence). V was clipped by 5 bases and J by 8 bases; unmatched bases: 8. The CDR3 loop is CASSHDRVRGYTF. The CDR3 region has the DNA TGTGCCAGTAGTCACGACAGGGTTCGGGGCTACACCTTC.

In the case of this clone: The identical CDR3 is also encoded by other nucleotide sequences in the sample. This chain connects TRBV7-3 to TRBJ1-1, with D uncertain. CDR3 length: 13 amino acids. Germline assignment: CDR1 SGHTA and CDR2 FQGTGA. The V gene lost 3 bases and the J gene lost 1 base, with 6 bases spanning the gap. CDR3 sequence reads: CASSFAENTEAFF. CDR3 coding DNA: TGTGCCAGCAGCTTCGCGGAGAACACTGAAGCTTTCTTT. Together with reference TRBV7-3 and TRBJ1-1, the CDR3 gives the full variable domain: GAGVSQTPSNKVTEKGKYVELRCDPISGHTALYWYRQSLGQGPEFLIYFQGTGAADDSGLPNDRFFAVRPEGSVSTLKIQRTERGDSAVYLCASSFAENTEAFFGQGTRLTVV.

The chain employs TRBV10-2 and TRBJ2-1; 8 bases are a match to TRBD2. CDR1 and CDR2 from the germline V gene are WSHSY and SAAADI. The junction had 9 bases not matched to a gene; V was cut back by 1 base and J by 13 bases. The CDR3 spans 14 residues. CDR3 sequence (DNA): TGCGCCAGCAGTGAGTGGACTAGCTTCTTACGTCAGTTCTTC. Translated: CASSEWTSFLRQFF.

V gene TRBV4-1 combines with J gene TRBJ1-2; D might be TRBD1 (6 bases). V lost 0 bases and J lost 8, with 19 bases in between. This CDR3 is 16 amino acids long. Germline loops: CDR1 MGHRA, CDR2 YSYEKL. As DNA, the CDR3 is TGCGCCAGCAGCCAAGAGTTGGGGCAGGGGAATAGGGGCTACACCTTC. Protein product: CASSQELGQGNRGYTF.

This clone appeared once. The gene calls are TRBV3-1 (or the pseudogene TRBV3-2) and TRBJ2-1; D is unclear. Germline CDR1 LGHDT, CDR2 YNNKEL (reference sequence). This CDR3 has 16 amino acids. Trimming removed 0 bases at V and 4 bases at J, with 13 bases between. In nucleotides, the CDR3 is TGTGCCAGCAGCCAAGATCGTGCGGAACTTTACAATGAGCAGTTCTTC. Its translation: CASSQDRAELYNEQFF.

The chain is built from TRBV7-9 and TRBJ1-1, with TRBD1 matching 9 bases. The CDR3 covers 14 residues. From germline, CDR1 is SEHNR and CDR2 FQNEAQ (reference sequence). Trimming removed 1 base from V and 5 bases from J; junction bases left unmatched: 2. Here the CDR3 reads CASSLGDRVTEAFF. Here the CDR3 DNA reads TGTGCCAGCAGCTTAGGGGACAGGGTAACTGAAGCTTTCTTT. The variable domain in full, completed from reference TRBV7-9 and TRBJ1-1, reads DTGVSQNPRHKITKRGQNVTFRCDPISEHNRLYWYRQTLGQGPEFLTYFQNEAQLEKSRLLSDRFSAERPKGSFSTLEIQRTEQGDSAMYLCASSLGDRVTEAFFGQGTRLTVV.

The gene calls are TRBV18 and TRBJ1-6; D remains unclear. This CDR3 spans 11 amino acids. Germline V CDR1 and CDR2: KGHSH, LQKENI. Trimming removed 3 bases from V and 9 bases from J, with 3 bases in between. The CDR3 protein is CASSPGSPLHF. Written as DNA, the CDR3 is TGTGCCAGCTCACCCGGTTCACCCCTCCACTTT.

CDR3 sequence (DNA): TGTGCCAGCAGTTACGGACATTCCAGCACAGATACGCAGTATTTT. This encodes CASSYGHSSTDTQYF. V usage is TRBV6-2 or TRBV6-3 and J usage is TRBJ2-3; possibly TRBD1 for D (5 bases). CDR3 length: 15 residues. V shed 2 bases and J shed 0 bases, with 9 bases lying between them. Looked up from germline, CDR1 is MNHEY and CDR2 is SVGEGT.